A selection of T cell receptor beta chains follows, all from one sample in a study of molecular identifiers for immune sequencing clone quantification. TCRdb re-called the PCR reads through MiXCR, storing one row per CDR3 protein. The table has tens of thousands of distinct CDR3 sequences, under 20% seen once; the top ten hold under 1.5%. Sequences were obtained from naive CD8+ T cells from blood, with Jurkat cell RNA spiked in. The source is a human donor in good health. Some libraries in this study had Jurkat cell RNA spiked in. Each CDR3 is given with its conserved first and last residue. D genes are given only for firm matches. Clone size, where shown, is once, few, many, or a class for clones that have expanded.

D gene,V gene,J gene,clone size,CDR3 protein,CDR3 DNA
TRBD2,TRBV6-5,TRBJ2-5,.,CASSYGGLAGETQYF,TGTGCCAGCAGTTACGGGGGACTAGCGGGAGAGACCCAGTACTTC
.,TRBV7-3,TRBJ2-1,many,CASSLTSREQFF,TGTGCCAGCAGCTTAACTAGTCGGGAGCAGTTCTTC
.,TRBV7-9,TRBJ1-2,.,CASSPPGQDLGYGYTF,TGTGCCAGCAGCCCTCCGGGACAAGACCTTGGGTATGGCTACACCTTC
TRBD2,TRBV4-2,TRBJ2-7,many,CASSQLAGALSEQYF,TGTGCCAGCAGCCAACTAGCGGGAGCCTTATCCGAGCAGTACTTC
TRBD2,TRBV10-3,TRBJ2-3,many,CAISELAGLSTDTQYF,TGTGCCATCAGTGAACTAGCGGGACTTAGCACAGATACGCAGTATTTT
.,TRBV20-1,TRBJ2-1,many,CSARDRLTSKTYNEQFF,TGCAGTGCTAGAGATCGGCTAACTAGCAAAACATACAATGAGCAGTTCTTC
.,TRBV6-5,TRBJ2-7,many,CASSLVAESYEQYF,TGTGCCAGCAGTCTAGTTGCGGAGTCCTACGAGCAGTACTTC
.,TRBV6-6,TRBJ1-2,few,CASSYSEGRNAYGYTF,TGTGCCAGCAGTTACTCAGAGGGCCGCAATGCATATGGCTACACCTTC
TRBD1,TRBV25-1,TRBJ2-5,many,CASSEYTSGDSQETQYF,TGTGCCAGCAGTGAATACACCTCCGGGGACAGCCAAGAGACCCAGTACTTC
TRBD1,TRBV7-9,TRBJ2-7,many,CASSPGQGDEQYF,TGTGCCAGCAGCCCAGGACAGGGCGACGAGCAGTACTTC
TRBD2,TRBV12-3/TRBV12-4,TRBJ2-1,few,CASTPYSGSIDEQFF,TGTGCCAGCACTCCCTATAGCGGGAGTATAGATGAGCAGTTCTTC
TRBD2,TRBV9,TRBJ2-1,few,CASSVRLAADYNEQFF,TGTGCCAGCAGCGTTCGTCTAGCGGCAGACTACAATGAGCAGTTCTTC
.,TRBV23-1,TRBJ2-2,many,CASSQSQVPGELFF,TGCGCCAGCAGTCAATCACAGGTCCCCGGGGAGCTGTTTTTT
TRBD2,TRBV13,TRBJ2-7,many,CASSSSGLAGGEQYF,TGTGCCAGCAGCTCCTCGGGGCTAGCGGGAGGAGAGCAGTACTTC
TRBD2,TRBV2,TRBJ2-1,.,CASRNLVTSGTNSDEQFF,TGTGCCAGCAGGAATTTGGTAACTAGCGGGACGAATTCCGATGAGCAGTTCTTC
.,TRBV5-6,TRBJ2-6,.,CASSRVGANVLTF,TGTGCCAGCAGCCGCGTCGGGGCCAACGTCCTGACTTTC
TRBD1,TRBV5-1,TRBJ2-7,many,CASSFGQGIYEQYF,TGCGCCAGCAGCTTCGGACAGGGGATCTACGAGCAGTACTTC
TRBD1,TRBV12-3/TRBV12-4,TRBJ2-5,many,CASSLDGRGRRETQYF,TGTGCCAGCAGTTTAGATGGCAGGGGGCGCCGAGAGACCCAGTACTTC
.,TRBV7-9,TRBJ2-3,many,CASSFIYTQGTQYF,TGTGCCAGCAGCTTTATCTACACACAGGGTACGCAGTATTTT
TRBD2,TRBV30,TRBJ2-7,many,CAWSELAGGPNEQYF,TGTGCCTGGAGTGAACTAGCGGGAGGGCCTAACGAGCAGTACTTC
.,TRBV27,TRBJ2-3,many,CASSISPILRVDTQYF,TGTGCCAGCAGTATAAGCCCGATCCTTAGAGTAGATACGCAGTATTTT
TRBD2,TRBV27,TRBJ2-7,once,CASSLGSGIYEQYF,TGTGCCAGCAGTTTAGGGAGCGGGATCTACGAGCAGTACTTC
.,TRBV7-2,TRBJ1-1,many,CASSLAHIGNTEAFF,TGTGCCAGCAGCTTAGCACATATAGGAAACACTGAAGCTTTCTTT
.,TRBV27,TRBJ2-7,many,CASSLYRESYEQYF,TGTGCCAGCAGTTTATATCGGGAGTCCTACGAGCAGTACTTC
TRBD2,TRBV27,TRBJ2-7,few,CASSLGAGAYYEQYF,TGTGCCAGCAGTTTAGGAGCGGGAGCTTATTACGAGCAGTACTTC
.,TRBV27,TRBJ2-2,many,CASSLGPIVVELFF,TGTGCCAGCAGTTTGGGACCCATCGTAGTAGAGCTGTTTTTT
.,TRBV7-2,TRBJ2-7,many,CASSLDPHEQYF,TGTGCCAGCAGCTTAGATCCACACGAGCAGTACTTC
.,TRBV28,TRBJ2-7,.,CASSLYGKTSEQYF,TGCGCCAGCAGTTTGTATGGGAAAACCTCCGAGCAGTACTTC
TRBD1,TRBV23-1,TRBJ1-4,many,CASNRDRGTNEKLFF,TGCGCCAGCAACCGGGACAGGGGGACTAATGAAAAACTGTTTTTT
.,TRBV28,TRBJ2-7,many,CASSFRPNPYEQYF,TGTGCCAGCAGCTTCCGCCCAAACCCCTACGAGCAGTACTTC
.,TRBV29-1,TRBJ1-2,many,CSVEEGRSYGYTF,TGCAGCGTTGAAGAAGGCAGGAGTTATGGCTACACCTTC
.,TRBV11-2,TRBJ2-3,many,CASSLLPGGTDTQYF,TGTGCCAGCAGCTTACTCCCAGGGGGCACAGATACGCAGTATTTT
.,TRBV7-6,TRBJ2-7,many,CASSLGGGTYEQYF,TGTGCCAGCAGCTTAGGCGGGGGCACCTACGAGCAGTACTTC
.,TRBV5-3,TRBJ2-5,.,CARSPAPKRETQYF,TGTGCCAGAAGCCCGGCCCCGAAGCGCGAGACCCAGTACTTC
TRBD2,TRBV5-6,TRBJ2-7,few,CASSLTGLAGAEQYF,TGTGCCAGCAGCTTGACAGGACTAGCGGGAGCCGAGCAGTACTTC
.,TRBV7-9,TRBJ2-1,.,CASSLTLLEQFF,TGTGCCAGCAGCCTGACTCTCCTGGAGCAGTTCTTC
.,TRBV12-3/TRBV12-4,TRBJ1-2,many,CASSLGQVIDYGYTF,TGTGCCAGCAGTTTAGGGCAGGTTATTGACTATGGCTACACCTTC
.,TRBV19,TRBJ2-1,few,CASSHTRNNEQFF,TGTGCCAGTAGTCACACAAGAAACAATGAGCAGTTCTTC
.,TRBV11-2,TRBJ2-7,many,CASSLFGGQTTYEQYF,TGTGCCAGCAGCTTATTTGGTGGACAGACTACCTACGAGCAGTACTTC
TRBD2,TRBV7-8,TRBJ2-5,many,CASSPPGLAEAETQYF,TGTGCCAGCAGCCCCCCAGGACTAGCGGAGGCGGAGACCCAGTACTTC
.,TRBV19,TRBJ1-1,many,CASTGFSLRDTEAFF,TGTGCCAGTACCGGTTTCTCTCTCCGGGACACTGAAGCTTTCTTT
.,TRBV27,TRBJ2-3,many,CASSSDFSTSTDTQYF,TGTGCCAGCAGTTCCGACTTTTCTACTAGCACAGATACGCAGTATTTT
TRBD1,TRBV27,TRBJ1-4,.,CASSSPGQGNYEKLFF,TGTGCCAGCAGTTCTCCGGGACAGGGGAACTATGAAAAACTGTTTTTT
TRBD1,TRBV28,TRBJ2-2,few,CASESGQGVDTGELFF,TGTGCCAGCGAGAGCGGACAGGGCGTGGACACCGGGGAGCTGTTTTTT
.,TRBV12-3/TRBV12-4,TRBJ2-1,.,CASSLEEQFF,TGTGCCAGCAGTTTGGAGGAGCAGTTCTTC
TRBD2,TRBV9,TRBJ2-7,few,CASSSKTSGKMEQYF,TGTGCCAGCAGCTCCAAGACTAGCGGGAAAATGGAGCAGTACTTC
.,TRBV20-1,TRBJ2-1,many,CSADPRPVDKPDEQFF,TGCAGTGCCGACCCCCGCCCGGTAGATAAGCCCGATGAGCAGTTCTTC
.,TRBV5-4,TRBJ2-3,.,CASSPAWGGTDTQYF,TGTGCCAGCAGCCCGGCCTGGGGGGGCACAGATACGCAGTATTTT
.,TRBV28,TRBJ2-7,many,CASSSPGYEQYF,TGTGCCAGCAGTTCCCCTGGATACGAGCAGTACTTC
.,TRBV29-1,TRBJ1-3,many,CSVEDVTRGSGNTIYF,TGCAGCGTTGAAGATGTGACCCGAGGCTCTGGAAACACCATATATTTT
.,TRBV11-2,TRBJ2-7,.,CASSLGQGHVQYF,TGTGCCAGCAGCTTGGGTCAGGGCCACGTGCAGTACTTC
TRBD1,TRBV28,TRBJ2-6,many,CASRRGQGGVAGANVLTF,TGTGCCAGCAGACGGGGACAGGGTGGAGTCGCTGGGGCCAACGTCCTGACTTTC
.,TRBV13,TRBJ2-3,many,CASSERQPTDTQYF,TGTGCCAGCAGCGAAAGACAGCCCACAGATACGCAGTATTTT
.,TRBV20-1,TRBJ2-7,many,CSALPHRENPLEQYF,TGCAGTGCTCTACCCCACCGGGAGAATCCCCTCGAGCAGTACTTC
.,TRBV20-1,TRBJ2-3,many,CSARPRSSTDTQYF,TGCAGTGCTAGGCCAAGGTCCTCCACAGATACGCAGTATTTT
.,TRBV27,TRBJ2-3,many,CASITRDTQYF,TGTGCCAGCATCACCCGAGATACGCAGTATTTT
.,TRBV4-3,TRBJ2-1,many,CASSWSAGNNNEQFF,TGCGCCAGCAGCTGGTCAGCGGGTAATAACAATGAGCAGTTCTTC
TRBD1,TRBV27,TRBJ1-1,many,CASSFMGQGDTEAFF,TGTGCCAGCAGTTTCATGGGACAGGGAGACACTGAAGCTTTCTTT
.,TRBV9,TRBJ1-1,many,CASSESLGTEAFF,TGTGCCAGCAGCGAGAGCCTGGGGACTGAAGCTTTCTTT
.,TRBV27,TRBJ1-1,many,CASSPQTGITEAFF,TGTGCCAGCAGTCCCCAGACAGGAATCACTGAAGCTTTCTTT